The 31 T cell receptor beta chains given below trace back to one sample, sequenced in a study of liver allograft versus peripheral blood T cells. Study summary: Blood and transplanted-liver T cell receptor repertoires from recipients were compared.

Via MiXCR, TCRdb re-called the reads, giving one row per CDR3 protein. Among some 8,000 distinct CDR3 sequences listed, under 20% were seen once. These receptors were taken from a human patient who had a liver transplant. Part of the T cells may come from the graft donor.

V gene TRBV7-2 combines with J gene TRBJ2-7, with D tentatively TRBD1 (7 bases). The CDR3 extends over 13 amino acids. In germline, CDR1 is SGHTA, CDR2 FQGNSA. V gave up 5 bases and J gave up 3 bases, with 11 bases separating them. The CDR3 loop is CASSQGGVYEQYF. The CDR3 DNA sequence: TGTGCCAGCAGCCAGGGGGGAGTCTACGAGCAGTACTTC.

There are many counts of this clonotype. The chain is built from TRBV19 and TRBJ1-1, with TRBD1 matching over 8 bases. Germline V gene lookup returns CDR1 LNHDA and CDR2 SQIVND (reference sequence). Trimming cost V 6 bases and J 4 bases; bases outside gene matches: 7. This CDR3 contains 14 residues. The CDR3 sequence is CASSPGGGGTEAFF. As DNA, the CDR3 is TGTGCCAGTAGCCCAGGGGGCGGTGGCACTGAAGCTTTCTTT.

Sample share makes this clonotype medium-sized. The chain links TRBV10-3 to TRBJ2-3; 9 bases agree with TRBD2. The CDR3 has 14 amino acids. The ends lost 8 bases at V and 2 bases at J; junction bases unmatched: 5. In germline, CDR1 is ENHRY, CDR2 SYGVKD. CDR3 amino acids: CAIQAGGDTDTQYF. Written as DNA, the CDR3 is TGTGCCATCCAAGCGGGAGGAGACACAGATACGCAGTATTTT.

This clonotype has only a few counts. The V gene is TRBV28, the J gene TRBJ1-5; D is perhaps TRBD1 (5 bases). CDR3 size: 17 residues. The V gene's germline CDR1 is MDHEN and CDR2 SYDVKM. Trimming took off 5 bases at V and 4 bases at J, with 21 bases between the two ends. The CDR3 is CASSPLRARGDNQPQHF. The CDR3, as DNA: TGTGCCAGCAGTCCCCTACGGGCGAGAGGGGATAATCAGCCCCAGCATTTT.

The chain recombines TRBV14 with TRBJ2-1, with 11 positions matching TRBD2. The germline CDR1 and CDR2 sequences are SGHDN and FVKESK. With 0 bases clipped from V and 4 bases from J, the junction kept 5 bases outside the gene matches. The CDR3 is 17 residues long. CDR3 residues: CASSQDPGLAVYNEQFF. CDR3 DNA sequence: TGTGCCAGCAGCCAAGATCCGGGACTAGCGGTTTACAATGAGCAGTTCTTC.

This chain links TRBV20-1 with TRBJ2-5; TRBD2 might be the D (7 bases). Germline values: CDR1 DFQATT, CDR2 SNEGSKA (reference sequence). The CDR3 is 13 amino acids. Between the trimmed V and J ends, which lost 5 bases and 3 bases, there was a span of 13 bases. As DNA, the CDR3 is TGCAGTGCTGTCGCGGGGGCGAAAGAGACCCAGTACTTC. Its translation: CSAVAGAKETQYF.

This rearrangement joins TRBV7-9 to TRBJ2-3, with 9 bases that match TRBD2. Germline V gene data show CDR1 as SEHNR and CDR2 as FQNEAQ (reference sequence). V shed 4 bases and J 5 bases; nucleotides not matched to a gene: 4. The CDR3 extends over 14 amino acids. The CDR3 coding sequence is TGTGCCAGCAGCTGGGGCGGGGGGGGAGATACGCAGTATTTT. It codes for CASSWGGGGDTQYF.

This clonotype was counted at least ten times. This rearrangement joins TRBV7-2 to TRBJ2-1; no reliable D call. The CDR3 runs to 14 residues. The germline V gene has CDR1 SGHTA and CDR2 FQGNSA. V dropped 0 bases and J dropped 8 bases, with 11 bases sitting between them. The CDR3 nucleotides are TGTGCCAGCAGCTTAGCTTGGGGTTTGGATGAGCAGTTCTTC. Amino acids: CASSLAWGLDEQFF. Based on the CDR3 plus reference TRBV7-2 and TRBJ2-1, the full variable domain is GAGVSQSPSNKVTEKGKDVELRCDPISGHTALYWYRQSLGQGLEFLIYFQGNSAPDKSGLPSDRFSAERTGGSVSTLTIQRTQQEDSAVYLCASSLAWGLDEQFFGPGTRLTVL.

This clonotype is categorized as medium-sized. CDR3 loop: CATGDSQLGYGYTF. Written as DNA, the CDR3 is TGTGCCACAGGGGACAGTCAGTTGGGTTATGGCTACACCTTC. This rearrangement joins TRBV19 to TRBJ1-2; TRBD1 matches 7 bases. The V and J ends lost 10 bases and 5 bases, in that order; junction bases with no gene match: 13. There are 14 residues in the CDR3. Germline V gives CDR1 LNHDA, CDR2 SQIVND (reference sequence). The full variable domain, completed using reference TRBV19 and TRBJ1-2, is DGGITQSPKYLFRKEGQNVTLSCEQNLNHDAMYWYRQDPGQGLRLIYYSQIVNDFQKGDIAEGYSVSREKKESFPLTVTSAQKNPTAFYLCATGDSQLGYGYTFGSGTRLTVV.

By proportion, this clonotype is medium-sized (0.01 to 0.1%). The chain has TRBV28 and TRBJ1-1; D ambiguous. The CDR3 extends over 12 amino acids. CDR1 and CDR2 from the germline V gene are MDHEN and SYDVKM. V was clipped by 7 bases and J by 5 bases, with 11 bases between them. The CDR3 loop reads CASKAGRTEAFF. The CDR3 DNA is TGTGCCAGCAAGGCGGGGAGGACTGAAGCTTTCTTT.

This clonotype was seen a few times. The chain uses TRBV5-4 and TRBJ1-6; no reliable D call. CDR1 SGHNT and CDR2 YYREEE come from the germline V gene (reference sequence). The CDR3 is made up of 14 amino acids. Trimming stripped 0 bases from V and 8 bases from J, with 9 bases between. CDR3 nucleotides: TGTGCCAGCAGCTTGGAAGATCCGGATTCACCCCTCCACTTT. Translation gives CASSLEDPDSPLHF.

This clonotype is medium-sized in the sample. The J gene is TRBJ1-2, the V gene TRBV29-1, with 8 bases fitting TRBD1. Losses at the gene ends were 3 bases for V and 8 bases for J; bases not matched to a gene: 8. The CDR3 is 13 amino acids. CDR1 is SQVTM and CDR2 is ANQGSEA in the germline V gene. DNA for the CDR3: TGCAGCGTTGAGGACAGGGTTCTGTTGGGCTACACCTTC. Its protein is CSVEDRVLLGYTF.

The chain has TRBV19 and TRBJ2-2; D uncertain. The V end was cut by 8 bases, the J end by 3 bases, with 10 bases between. From germline, CDR1 is LNHDA and CDR2 SQIVND (reference sequence). The CDR3 contains 13 residues. The DNA of the CDR3 is TGTGCCAGTTCCCGCTACGACACCGGGGAGCTGTTTTTT. Amino acids: CASSRYDTGELFF. Using reference TRBV19 and TRBJ2-2 for the parts outside the CDR3, the full variable domain is DGGITQSPKYLFRKEGQNVTLSCEQNLNHDAMYWYRQDPGQGLRLIYYSQIVNDFQKGDIAEGYSVSREKKESFPLTVTSAQKNPTAFYLCASSRYDTGELFFGEGSRLTVL.

This clonotype qualifies as medium-sized (0.01 to 0.1%). The V gene is TRBV30, the J gene TRBJ2-1; 10 positions agree with TRBD2. Per the germline V gene, CDR1 is GTSNPN and CDR2 is SVGIG (reference sequence). CDR3 length: 15 amino acids. The V and J ends lost 0 bases and 5 bases, in that order; junction bases with no gene match: 4. CDR3: CAWSVKRGGNNEQFF. The CDR3 nucleotides are TGTGCCTGGAGTGTAAAGCGGGGGGGAAACAATGAGCAGTTCTTC.

There are a few counts of this clonotype. This chain uses TRBV28 with TRBJ1-5, with D perhaps TRBD1 (6 bases). Germline assignment: CDR1 MDHEN and CDR2 SYDVKM. The CDR3 contains 13 residues. The CDR3 loop reads CAVRGDPNQPQHF. The CDR3 DNA sequence: TGTGCGGTTAGGGGGGATCCCAATCAGCCCCAGCATTTT.

This clonotype was observed a handful of times. This sequence joins TRBV12-3 or TRBV12-4 and TRBJ2-2; D may be TRBD1 (6 bases). The CDR3 has 12 amino acids. The V end was cut by 6 bases, the J end by 6 bases, with 8 bases between. CDR3 residues: CASRQGSGELFF. The CDR3 DNA reads as TGTGCCAGCAGACAGGGATCCGGGGAGCTGTTTTTT.

This clonotype was seen a handful of times. This sequence joins TRBV20-1 and TRBJ2-3; 8 nucleotides agree with TRBD1. V lost 0 bases to trimming and J lost 3 bases; unmatched junction nucleotides: 5. Germline loops: CDR1 DFQATT, CDR2 SNEGSKA (reference sequence). CDR3 length: 15 residues. Here the CDR3 DNA reads TGCAGTGCTAGAGAGACAGGGGATGAGACAGATACGCAGTATTTT. Protein product: CSARETGDETDTQYF.

This clonotype was seen ten or more times. The rearrangement uses TRBV6-5 and TRBJ1-2, with 9 bases that match TRBD1. The V segment lost 2 bases and the J segment 8 bases; nucleotides outside the gene matches: 6. The germline V gene has CDR1 MNHEY and CDR2 SVGAGI. The CDR3 runs 14 residues. In DNA, the CDR3 is TGTGCCAGCAGTTACACACCGGGACAGGGAGGCTACACCTTC. Translated: CASSYTPGQGGYTF.

The chain links TRBV20-1 to TRBJ2-1; D is perhaps TRBD1 (5 bases). Trimming removed 4 bases at V and 9 bases at J, with 13 bases between. The CDR3 contains 12 residues. CDR1 DFQATT and CDR2 SNEGSKA come from the germline V gene (reference sequence). CDR3 region: CSATTALTEQFF. The DNA for the CDR3 is TGCAGTGCTACGACAGCGCTCACTGAGCAGTTCTTC.

This clonotype rates as medium-sized. This sequence joins TRBV19 and TRBJ2-3, with TRBD2 matching 16 bases. Germline V gene data show CDR1 as LNHDA and CDR2 as SQIVND (reference sequence). V was clipped by 6 bases and J by 2 bases; unmatched bases: 11. The CDR3 runs to 19 residues. The CDR3 region has the DNA TGTGCCAGTAGGGGGGGACTAGCGGGAGGGCCCCCCTTCACAGATACGCAGTATTTT. Protein sequence: CASRGGLAGGPPFTDTQYF.

Details on this clonotype: A clone one base away is much larger, so this may be a read error. The chain links TRBV27 to TRBJ1-2; tentative D call: TRBD1 (5 bases). The ends were cut back, 5 bases at V and 10 bases at J, with 17 bases in the middle. There are 13 residues in the CDR3. CDR1 and CDR2 (germline): MNHEY, SMNVEV (reference sequence). As DNA, the CDR3 is TGTGCCAGCAGTCAAGAAGGGACCTACGACTACACCTTC. Encoded protein: CASSQEGTYDYTF.

In this sample, this clonotype is medium-sized (0.01 to 0.1%). The chain links TRBV27 to TRBJ2-2; D is undetermined. Trimming left V 0 bases short and J 4 bases short, with 9 bases between. Germline CDR1 MNHEY, CDR2 SMNVEV (reference sequence). CDR3 length: 15 residues. The CDR3 DNA follows: TGTGCCAGCAGTTTATCGTGGGGTAGCACCGGGGAGCTGTTTTTT. This codes for CASSLSWGSTGELFF.

This chain joins TRBV28 and TRBJ1-3, with D perhaps TRBD1 (6 bases). V gave up 3 bases and J gave up 11 bases, with 23 bases separating them. Per the germline V gene, CDR1 is MDHEN and CDR2 is SYDVKM. CDR3 length: 16 residues. In DNA, the CDR3 is TGTGCCAGCAGTTTTGAGGAGGGCAACAAGGGGGGCCCCATATATTTT. It is translated as CASSFEEGNKGGPIYF.

Within the sample, this clonotype is medium-sized. This rearrangement joins TRBV6-1 to TRBJ1-4; the match to TRBD1 covers 10 bases. V lost 1 base, J lost 3 bases, and 2 bases stayed unmatched. The germline gives CDR1 MNHNS, CDR2 SASEGT. The CDR3 sequence is 16 residues long. The CDR3 sequence: CASSEVTGGSNEKLFF. The CDR3 DNA reads TGTGCCAGCAGTGAAGTGACAGGGGGCTCTAATGAAAAACTGTTTTTT.

The DNA of the CDR3 is TGTGCCAGCAGACCGGCGGGGATCTCTGGGGCCAACGTCCTGACTTTC. Residues: CASRPAGISGANVLTF. The V gene is TRBV5-5, the J gene TRBJ2-6; D perhaps matches TRBD2 (6 bases). V was pared by 5 bases and J by 0 bases, with 12 bases between. CDR3 length equals 16 residues. Germline V lookup: CDR1 SGHKS, CDR2 YYEKEE (reference sequence). Complete variable domain (other parts from reference TRBV5-5 and TRBJ2-6): DAGVTQSPTHLIKTRGQQVTLRCSPISGHKSVSWYQQVLGQGPQFIFQYYEKEERGRGNFPDRFSARQFPNYSSELNVNALLLGDSALYLCASRPAGISGANVLTFGAGSRLTVL.

This clonotype is medium-sized in the sample. The V gene is TRBV19, the J gene TRBJ1-6; D remains ambiguous. Trimming removed 3 bases at V and 5 bases at J, with 8 bases between. The CDR3 is made up of 14 amino acids. In germline, CDR1 is LNHDA, CDR2 SQIVND (reference sequence). Written as DNA, the CDR3 is TGTGCCAGTAGTATGGCCGGAAATAATTCACCCCTCCACTTT. Encoded protein: CASSMAGNNSPLHF. The variable domain in full, with the rest retrieved from reference TRBV19 and TRBJ1-6, is DGGITQSPKYLFRKEGQNVTLSCEQNLNHDAMYWYRQDPGQGLRLIYYSQIVNDFQKGDIAEGYSVSREKKESFPLTVTSAQKNPTAFYLCASSMAGNNSPLHFGNGTRLTVT.

This clonotype rates as medium-sized. The chain employs TRBV19 and TRBJ2-2; D gene ambiguous. This CDR3 has 14 amino acids. Germline values: CDR1 LNHDA, CDR2 SQIVND (reference sequence). The ends were cut back, 2 bases at V and 1 base at J, with 5 bases in the middle. The chain's CDR3 is CASSIRKNTGELFF. The CDR3 nucleotides read TGTGCCAGTAGTATACGGAAGAACACCGGGGAGCTGTTTTTT.

CDR3 sequence reads: CASMPGSGNTIYF. CDR3 in DNA: TGTGCCAGCATGCCGGGGTCTGGAAACACCATATATTTT. This chain connects TRBV6-2 or TRBV6-3 to TRBJ1-3; D is uncertain. The CDR3 sequence is 13 residues long. In germline, CDR1 is MNHEY, CDR2 SVGEGT. Deletions cut 7 bases from V and 1 base from J, with 8 bases between.

The V and J genes are TRBV27 and TRBJ1-4; weak D call: TRBD1 (5 bases). The CDR3 has 14 residues. The V and J ends lost 3 bases and 5 bases respectively, with 10 bases between them. CDR1 and CDR2 from the germline V gene are MNHEY and SMNVEV (reference sequence). CDR3 DNA sequence: TGTGCCAGCAGTTTTAGGGGAGGCAATGAAAAACTGTTTTTT. This sequence encodes CASSFRGGNEKLFF. Full variable domain (remainder filled in from reference TRBV27 and TRBJ1-4): EAQVTQNPRYLITVTGKKLTVTCSQNMNHEYMSWYRQDPGLGLRQIYYSMNVEVTDKGDVPEGYKVSRKEKRNFPLILESPSPNQTSLYFCASSFRGGNEKLFFGSGTQLSVL.

The chain uses TRBV29-1 and TRBJ1-2; TRBD1 agrees at 7 bases. The length of the CDR3 is 13 residues. After removal of 5 bases from V and 0 bases from J, the junction contained 3 bases not matched to a gene. From germline, CDR1 is SQVTM and CDR2 ANQGSEA. This CDR3 is CSVIQGTNYGYTF. The CDR3 nucleotides read TGCAGCGTTATACAGGGGACTAACTATGGCTACACCTTC.

This clonotype was seen at least ten times. J is TRBJ2-7 and V is TRBV19; TRBD2 matches 9 bases. The CDR3 runs 15 residues. After removal of 5 bases from V and 1 base from J, the junction contained 6 bases not matched to a gene. Germline CDR1 LNHDA, CDR2 SQIVND (reference sequence). The CDR3 protein is CASSRGLAYSYEQYF. The DNA of the CDR3 is TGTGCCAGTAGTCGCGGACTAGCGTATTCCTACGAGCAGTACTTC.